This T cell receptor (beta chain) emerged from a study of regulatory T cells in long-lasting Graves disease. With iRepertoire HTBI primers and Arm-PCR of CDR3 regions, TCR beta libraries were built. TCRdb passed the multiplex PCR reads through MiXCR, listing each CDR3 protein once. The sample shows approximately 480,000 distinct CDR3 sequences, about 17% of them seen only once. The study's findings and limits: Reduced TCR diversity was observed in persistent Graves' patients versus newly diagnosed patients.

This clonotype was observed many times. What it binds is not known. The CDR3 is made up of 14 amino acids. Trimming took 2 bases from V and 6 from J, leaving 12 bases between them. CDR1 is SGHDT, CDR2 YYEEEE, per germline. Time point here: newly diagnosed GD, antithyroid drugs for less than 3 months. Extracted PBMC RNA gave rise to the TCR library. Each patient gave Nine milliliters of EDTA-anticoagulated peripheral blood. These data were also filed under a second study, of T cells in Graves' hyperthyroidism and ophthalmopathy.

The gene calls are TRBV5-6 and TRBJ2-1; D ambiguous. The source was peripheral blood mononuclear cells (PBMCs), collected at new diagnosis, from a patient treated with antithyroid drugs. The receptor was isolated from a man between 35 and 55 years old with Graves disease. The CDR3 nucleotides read TGTGCCAGCAGCTTATATTTGACCGCCAATGAGCAGTTCTTC. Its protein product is CASSLYLTANEQFF.